This TCR beta chain was identified during a study of T cells in localized non-small cell lung cancer. V gave up 2 bases and J gave up 6 bases, with 13 bases separating them. Germline V gene data show CDR1 as MNHEY and CDR2 as SMNVEV (reference sequence). This CDR3 comprises 14 residues. Study-wide results and limits: Longer survival (overall) was linked to higher T cell density in blood. Of the top 100 tumor clones, median around 50 were in adjacent lung, approximately 30 among its top 100. Uninvolved adjacent lung showed higher T cell clonality than tumor.

Turning to this clone: What it binds is not known.

Measured with immunoSEQ multiplex PCR; TCRdb has only the in-frame clones, and not every one. The sample includes roughly 39,000 clones, around nine tenths seen only once; the top ten take 3.5%. This TCR came from a man between 18 and 55 years old with stage I lung adenocarcinoma. The input for sequencing was peripheral blood, taken before any cancer treatment. The gene calls are TRBV27 and TRBJ1-1; weak D call: TRBD1 (5 bases). CDR3 sequence reads: CASSLVGRVSEAFF. CDR3 DNA sequence: TGTGCCAGCAGTTTAGTGGGCAGGGTTTCTGAAGCTTTCTTT.